These 27 T cell receptor beta chains share one sample of origin, sequenced in a study of memory CD4+ T cells and cytomegalovirus serostatus. TCRdb's table, derived via immunoSEQ multiplex PCR, lists solely in-frame clones and lacks some. The sample has 25,000 to 30,000 clones, roughly 80% seen once. The sort gate was single viable CD3+CD4+CD8-CD45RO+ cells for memory CD4+ T cells. Sequenced material: memory CD4+ T cells from blood. The receptors shown here come from an adult in good health and CMV-seronegative.

The V and J genes are TRBV5-6 and TRBJ2-7, with a tentative D call TRBD1 (6 bases). CDR3 length: 15 amino acids. Between the trimmed V and J ends, which lost 3 bases and 3 bases, there was a span of 16 bases. Germline loops: CDR1 SGHDT, CDR2 YYEEEE. CDR3 in DNA: TGTGCCAGCAGCTCGGCAGGACAGATCAACTACGAGCAGTACTTC. Amino acid sequence: CASSSAGQINYEQYF.

CDR3 amino acids: CASERGSRTDTQYF. The CDR3 coding sequence is TGCGCCAGCGAGCGGGGGAGTCGCACAGATACGCAGTATTTT. The rearrangement links TRBV5-1 to TRBJ2-3, with TRBD2 matching 8 bases. The V gene's germline CDR1 is SGHRS and CDR2 YFSETQ. Germline trimming cut 7 bases from V and 1 base from J; bases unmatched to any gene: 5. This CDR3 contains 14 residues.

V is TRBV5-8 and J is TRBJ1-1, with a weak D call TRBD1 (5 bases). This CDR3 has 13 residues. Germline values: CDR1 SGHTS, CDR2 YDEGEE. Trimming left V 1 base short and J 10 bases short, with 14 bases between. Here the CDR3 DNA reads TGTGCCAGCAGCTTGACGGACATCAACGGAGCTTTCTTT. This gives the protein CASSLTDINGAFF.

This chain links TRBV18 with TRBJ2-7, with D unclear. Germline V lookup: CDR1 KGHSH, CDR2 LQKENI. The CDR3 is made up of 12 amino acids. V was shortened by 5 bases and J by 7 bases, with 12 bases between the two germline ends. The CDR3 loop is CASSTGPLEQYF. The CDR3 DNA sequence: TGTGCCAGCTCAACCGGGCCCCTTGAGCAGTACTTC.

The chain couples TRBV4-1 to TRBJ2-4, with D hard to call. V was shortened by 3 bases and J by 5 bases, with 11 bases between the two germline ends. In germline, CDR1 is MGHRA, CDR2 YSYEKL. The CDR3 extends over 14 amino acids. The CDR3, as DNA: TGCGCCAGCAGCCACGTGGGTAGTCAAAACATTCAGTACTTC. Its translation: CASSHVGSQNIQYF.

The count of this clone is one. CDR3 DNA: TGTGCCTCCCCGTCGCCCACGGCGGGAAACACCATATATTTT. It is translated as CASPSPTAGNTIYF. The V gene is TRBV7-9, the J gene TRBJ1-3, with D unclear. Germline-derived CDR1 and CDR2 are SEHNR and FQNEAQ (reference sequence). With 11 bases removed from V and 4 bases from J, the gap between germline ends came to 18 bases. The CDR3 spans 14 residues.

V usage is TRBV27 and J usage is TRBJ2-1; the D is unclear. V lost 7 bases to trimming and J lost 9 bases, with 16 bases between them. Germline V gene lookup returns CDR1 MNHEY and CDR2 SMNVEV (reference sequence). CDR3 length: 13 residues. The CDR3 spells CASTLNGEGEQFF. The CDR3, as DNA: TGTGCCAGCACCTTGAATGGCGAAGGTGAGCAGTTCTTC.

The chain recombines TRBV14 with TRBJ2-1, with TRBD2 identical over 13 bases. V shed 4 bases, J shed 0 bases, and the junction held 12 bases outside the gene matches. Germline V gene lookup returns CDR1 SGHDN and CDR2 FVKESK. The CDR3 length is 20 residues. CDR3 nucleotides: TGTGCCAGCAGCCGGTCCGGGACTAGCGGGGTCCACAGCTCCTACAATGAGCAGTTCTTC. Protein: CASSRSGTSGVHSSYNEQFF.

This sequence joins TRBV6-1 and TRBJ2-7; 11 positions match TRBD1. Trimming at V came to 1 base and at J to 2 bases, leaving 13 bases not matched to a gene. CDR3 length: 19 amino acids. Germline V CDR1 and CDR2: MNHNS, SASEGT. CDR3 sequence (DNA): TGTGCCAGCAGTGAAGTCCGGACAGGGGGCAGATCCCGTCCCTACGAGCAGTACTTC. Protein sequence: CASSEVRTGGRSRPYEQYF.

The chain employs TRBV19 and TRBJ2-1, with D uncertain. The ends were cut back, 5 bases at V and 8 bases at J, with 10 bases in the middle. The CDR3 spans 12 residues. CDR1 LNHDA and CDR2 SQIVND come from the germline V gene (reference sequence). The CDR3 loop reads CASSFRSYEQFF. The CDR3 DNA follows: TGTGCCAGTAGTTTTAGAAGTTATGAGCAGTTCTTC.

This chain uses TRBV7-2 with TRBJ1-2; no definite D call. Germline CDR1 reads SGHTA; CDR2 reads FQGNSA. The V end was cut by 5 bases, the J end by 1 base, with 11 bases between. The CDR3 covers 14 residues. CDR3: CASSLDKDNYGYTF. Written as DNA, the CDR3 is TGTGCCAGCAGCCTCGACAAAGATAACTATGGCTACACCTTC. The variable domain in full, completed from reference TRBV7-2 and TRBJ1-2, reads GAGVSQSPSNKVTEKGKDVELRCDPISGHTALYWYRQSLGQGLEFLIYFQGNSAPDKSGLPSDRFSAERTGGSVSTLTIQRTQQEDSAVYLCASSLDKDNYGYTFGSGTRLTVV.

The chain carries TRBV5-1 and TRBJ2-7; TRBD2 aligns across 14 bases. Germline V gives CDR1 SGHRS, CDR2 YFSETQ. The V and J ends lost 7 bases and 6 bases, in that order; junction bases with no gene match: 6. CDR3 length equals 14 residues. In nucleotides, the CDR3 is TGCGCCAGCGGACGACTAGCGGGAGGGAGCGAGCAGTACTTC. Its protein product is CASGRLAGGSEQYF.

This sequence joins TRBV19 and TRBJ2-2, with TRBD1 identical over 9 bases. Germline V gene sequence: CDR1 LNHDA, CDR2 SQIVND (reference sequence). Trimming removed 6 bases from V and 6 bases from J; junction bases left unmatched: 8. The CDR3 sequence is 15 residues long. The CDR3 reads CASRPGTGRSGELFF. The CDR3 DNA follows: TGTGCCAGTAGACCCGGGACAGGGAGGTCCGGGGAGCTGTTTTTT.

The CDR3 protein is CSVLRGDGYTF. CDR3 nucleotide sequence: TGCAGCGTCCTCAGGGGTGATGGCTACACCTTC. This chain joins TRBV29-1 and TRBJ1-2; TRBD1 might be the D (6 bases). The CDR3 is 11 residues long. V was trimmed by 6 bases and J by 6 bases, leaving 11 bases between them. CDR1 is SQVTM, CDR2 ANQGSEA, per germline.

This clone was seen a handful of times. This chain joins TRBV5-1 and TRBJ2-3, with D perhaps TRBD2 (6 bases). Per germline, CDR1 SGHRS and CDR2 YFSETQ. The CDR3 contains 14 residues. The germline V and J ends were trimmed by 4 bases and 2 bases, with 11 bases remaining between them. The CDR3 region has the DNA TGCGCCAGCAGCGGGGGGAATCCCACAGATACGCAGTATTTT. Translation gives CASSGGNPTDTQYF.

CDR3 in DNA: TGCGCCAGCAGCCAAGATGCAGGTTCTGGGGCCAACGTCCTGACTTTC. It codes for CASSQDAGSGANVLTF. This rearrangement joins TRBV4-3 to TRBJ2-6, with D unresolved. The CDR3 runs 16 residues. CDR1 LGHNA and CDR2 YSLEER come from the germline V gene. Trimming left V 0 bases short and J 1 base short, with 7 bases between.

The chain links TRBV6-1 to TRBJ2-3, with D uncertain. V lost 10 bases, J lost 3 bases, and 11 bases lay in between. This CDR3 region has 12 residues. Germline CDR1 MNHNS, CDR2 SASEGT. The CDR3 reads CATKRGTDTQYF. The CDR3 DNA sequence: TGTGCCACCAAACGCGGAACAGATACGCAGTATTTT.

This chain connects TRBV6-6 to TRBJ2-3; 7 positions match TRBD2. The length of the CDR3 is 12 residues. CDR1 and CDR2 from the germline V gene are MNHNY and SVGAGI (reference sequence). V lost 11 bases, J lost 9 bases, and 11 bases stayed unmatched. The CDR3 DNA sequence: TGTGCCGGGGGGGGGTTGGGTGGAACGCAGTATTTT. This translates into CAGGGLGGTQYF.

Worth noting for this clone: Germline is not matched at one junction end, which may reflect a read error. The rearrangement links TRBV7-2 to TRBJ2-2; 10 bases are a match to TRBD2. The CDR3 runs 16 residues. Germline values: CDR1 SGHTA, CDR2 FQGNSA. CDR3 nucleotide sequence: TGCGCCAGCAGCCTGCTAAGCGGGAGGGAAACCGGGGAGCTGTTTTTT. Translated: CASSLLSGRETGELFF.

This chain joins TRBV19 and TRBJ1-1, with D possibly being TRBD1 (5 bases). In germline, CDR1 is LNHDA, CDR2 SQIVND (reference sequence). The length of the CDR3 is 14 residues. The V end lost 7 bases, the J end lost 3 bases, and 15 bases lay between the germline ends. The CDR3 sequence: CASKSQGGYTEAFF. The CDR3 DNA is TGTGCCAGTAAATCGCAGGGAGGGTACACTGAAGCTTTCTTT.

This rearrangement joins TRBV28 to TRBJ2-1, with 7 bases identical to TRBD2. Germline CDR1 is MDHEN and CDR2 is SYDVKM. The CDR3 is 17 residues long. V was clipped by 6 bases and J by 1 base; unmatched bases: 12. The CDR3 nucleotides read TGTGCCAGCAGGAACTCGCTGGCGGGAGCTTCCTACAATGAGCAGTTCTTC. As protein: CASRNSLAGASYNEQFF.

The CDR3 sequence is CASSQLTSGEQFF. As DNA, the CDR3 is TGTGCCAGCAGCCAACTGACTAGCGGTGAGCAGTTCTTC. The chain employs TRBV4-2 and TRBJ2-1; the match to TRBD2 covers 9 bases. The germline CDR1 and CDR2 sequences are LGHNA and YNFKEQ. Losses at the gene ends were 2 bases for V and 9 bases for J; bases not matched to a gene: 2. This CDR3 has 13 residues.

This chain connects TRBV30 to TRBJ1-1; no firm D call. The CDR3 has 13 residues. Germline assignment: CDR1 GTSNPN and CDR2 SVGIG (reference sequence). Trimming took off 4 bases at V and 11 bases at J, with 20 bases between the two ends. CDR3 nucleotides: TGTGCCTGGATCCAGCTGCCCCGGACTAACGCTTTCTTT. This sequence encodes CAWIQLPRTNAFF.

The chain carries TRBV6-5 and TRBJ2-3; no reliable D call. The V end was cut by 6 bases, the J end by 0 bases, with 13 bases between. Germline V gene lookup returns CDR1 MNHEY and CDR2 SVGAGI. The CDR3 runs to 15 residues. In DNA, the CDR3 is TGTGCCAGCAGCAAAAGTAGAACGAGCACAGATACGCAGTATTTT. Translated: CASSKSRTSTDTQYF.

The V gene is TRBV7-2, the J gene TRBJ2-7; perhaps TRBD2 as D (6 bases). CDR1 is SGHTA, CDR2 FQGNSA, per germline. The CDR3 length is 14 residues. Trimming cost V 4 bases and J 5 bases, with 15 bases left between them. The DNA for the CDR3 is TGTGCCAGCAGCTACTCGACTAGTCGAGACGAGCAGTACTTC. It is translated as CASSYSTSRDEQYF.

Only one count was recorded for this clone. The rearrangement links TRBV11-2 to TRBJ2-7, with 8 bases lining up with TRBD1. The CDR3 covers 12 residues. Trimming took 6 bases from V and 6 from J; bases not matched to a gene: 4. The germline CDR1 and CDR2 sequences are SGHAT and FQNNGV. The CDR3 loop is CASRSTGGEQYF. In nucleotides, the CDR3 is TGTGCCAGCAGGAGTACAGGGGGCGAGCAGTACTTC.

V usage is TRBV6-5 and J usage is TRBJ1-3; D ambiguous. Germline-derived CDR1 and CDR2 are MNHEY and SVGAGI. This CDR3 spans 15 amino acids. V lost 6 bases to trimming and J lost 0 bases, with 12 bases between them. The CDR3 nucleotides read TGTGCCAGCAGCTATGACGGAAACTCTGGAAACACCATATATTTT. It codes for CASSYDGNSGNTIYF.